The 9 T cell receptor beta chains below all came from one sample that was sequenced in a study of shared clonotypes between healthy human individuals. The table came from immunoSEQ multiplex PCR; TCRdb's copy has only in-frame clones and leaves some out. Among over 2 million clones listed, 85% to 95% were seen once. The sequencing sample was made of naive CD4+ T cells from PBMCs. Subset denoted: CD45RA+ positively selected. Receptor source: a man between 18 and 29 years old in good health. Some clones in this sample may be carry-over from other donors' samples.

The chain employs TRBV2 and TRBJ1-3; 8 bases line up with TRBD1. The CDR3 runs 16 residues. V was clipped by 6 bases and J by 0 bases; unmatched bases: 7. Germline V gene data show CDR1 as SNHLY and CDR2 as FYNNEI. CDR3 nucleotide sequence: TGTGCCAGCAGCCGGGACAGGTCCCTCTCTGGAAACACCATATATTTT. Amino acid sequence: CASSRDRSLSGNTIYF.

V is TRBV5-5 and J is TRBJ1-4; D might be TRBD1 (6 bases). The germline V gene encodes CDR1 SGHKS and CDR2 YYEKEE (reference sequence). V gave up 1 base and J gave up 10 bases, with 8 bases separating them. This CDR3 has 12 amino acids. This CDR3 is CASSLQGRKLFF. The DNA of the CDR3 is TGTGCCAGCAGCTTGCAGGGGAGAAAACTGTTTTTT.

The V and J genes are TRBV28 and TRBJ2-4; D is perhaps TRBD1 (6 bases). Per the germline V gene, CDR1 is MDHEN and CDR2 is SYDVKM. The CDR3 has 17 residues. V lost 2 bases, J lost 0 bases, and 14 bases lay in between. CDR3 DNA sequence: TGTGCCAGCAGTTTACCGGGGACACCAGTAGCCAAAAACATTCAGTACTTC. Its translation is CASSLPGTPVAKNIQYF.

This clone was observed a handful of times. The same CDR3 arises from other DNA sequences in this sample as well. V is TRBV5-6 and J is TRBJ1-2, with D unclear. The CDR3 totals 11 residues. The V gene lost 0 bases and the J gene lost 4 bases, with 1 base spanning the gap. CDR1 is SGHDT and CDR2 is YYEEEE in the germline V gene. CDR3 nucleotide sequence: TGTGCCAGCAGCTTGGGCTATGGCTACACCTTC. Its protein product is CASSLGYGYTF.

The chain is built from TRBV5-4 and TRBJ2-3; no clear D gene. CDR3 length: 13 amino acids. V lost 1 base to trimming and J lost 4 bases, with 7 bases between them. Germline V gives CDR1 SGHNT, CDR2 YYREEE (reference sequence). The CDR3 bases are TGTGCCAGCAGCTTGTCCGGGCCAGATACGCAGTATTTT. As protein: CASSLSGPDTQYF. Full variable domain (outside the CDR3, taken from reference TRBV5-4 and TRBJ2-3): ETGVTQSPTHLIKTRGQQVTLRCSSQSGHNTVSWYQQALGQGPQFIFQYYREEENGRGNFPPRFSGLQFPNYSSELNVNALELDDSALYLCASSLSGPDTQYFGPGTRLTVL.

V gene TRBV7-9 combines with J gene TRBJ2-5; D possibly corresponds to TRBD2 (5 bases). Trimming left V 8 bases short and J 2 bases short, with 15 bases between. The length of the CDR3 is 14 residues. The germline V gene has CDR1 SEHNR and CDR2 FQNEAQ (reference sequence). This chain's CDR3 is CASASGVGQETQYF. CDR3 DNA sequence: TGTGCCAGCGCTTCCGGGGTGGGGCAAGAGACCCAGTACTTC.

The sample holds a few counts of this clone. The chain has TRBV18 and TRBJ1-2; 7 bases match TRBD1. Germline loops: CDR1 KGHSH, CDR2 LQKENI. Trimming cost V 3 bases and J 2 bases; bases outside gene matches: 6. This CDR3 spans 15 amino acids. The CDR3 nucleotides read TGTGCCAGCTCACCTCTGGACAGGACGAACTATGGCTACACCTTC. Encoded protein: CASSPLDRTNYGYTF.

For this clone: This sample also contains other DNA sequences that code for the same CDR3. The CDR3 spells CAWSVGGSGNTIYF. The CDR3 DNA follows: TGTGCCTGGAGTGTAGGGGGGTCTGGAAACACCATATATTTT. The chain is built from TRBV30 and TRBJ1-3; tentative D call: TRBD1 (6 bases). The CDR3 is 14 residues long. With 0 bases removed from V and 1 base from J, the gap between germline ends came to 7 bases. The V gene's germline CDR1 is GTSNPN and CDR2 SVGIG (reference sequence). The full variable domain, in which reference TRBV30 and TRBJ1-3 provide the parts outside the CDR3, is SQTIHQWPATLVQPVGSPLSLECTVEGTSNPNLYWYRQAAGRGLQLLFYSVGIGQISSEVPQNLSASRPQDRQFILSSKKLLLSDSGFYLCAWSVGGSGNTIYFGEGSWLTVV.

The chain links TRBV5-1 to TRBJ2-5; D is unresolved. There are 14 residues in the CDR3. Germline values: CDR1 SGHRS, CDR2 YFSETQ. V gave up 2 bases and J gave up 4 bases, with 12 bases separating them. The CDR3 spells CASSFTIPRETQYF. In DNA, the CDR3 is TGCGCCAGCAGCTTCACTATTCCTCGAGAGACCCAGTACTTC.